One sample yielded the 31 T cell receptor beta chains listed below, sequenced in a study of blood T cells in healthy people across ages. For the second PCR, which ran for about 6 to 11 cycles, a sample-barcoded 5' primer and a J-beta primer mix were used. MiXCR was run by TCRdb on the 5' RACE reads, yielding one entry per CDR3 protein. The sample yields hundreds of thousands of distinct CDR3 sequences, roughly 20% seen once. The sample taken for sequencing was blood. The receptor set was obtained from a man in his 70s in good health.

This clonotype has more than one count but fewer than ten. The rearrangement uses TRBV2 and TRBJ2-4; no clear D. The CDR3 has 15 residues. Germline V gene sequence: CDR1 SNHLY, CDR2 FYNNEI. V lost 6 bases to trimming and J lost 10 bases, with 22 bases between them. CDR3 bases: TGTGCCAGCAGACCGATGAGGAACAGCCCGACAATTCAGTACTTC. The encoded protein is CASRPMRNSPTIQYF.

This clonotype has a handful of counts. The chain uses TRBV6-6 and TRBJ2-1, with TRBD2 matching 7 bases. In germline, CDR1 is MNHNY, CDR2 SVGAGI (reference sequence). This CDR3 has 14 residues. Germline trimming cut 5 bases from V and 9 bases from J; bases unmatched to any gene: 10. CDR3 in amino acids: CASSGRLAGSEQFF. DNA for the CDR3: TGTGCCAGCAGTGGGAGACTAGCAGGTTCTGAGCAGTTCTTC.

As regards this clonotype: Germline is not matched at one junction end, which may reflect a read error. The gene calls are TRBV12-3 or TRBV12-4 and TRBJ1-4, with D possibly TRBD1 on 5 matching bases. CDR3 size: 12 residues. The CDR3 DNA sequence: TGTGCCGGCAGTTTGGGGGGATGGGAACTGTTTTTT. It translates to CAGSLGGWELFF.

This clonotype was detected many times. The chain links TRBV13 to TRBJ1-1, with a tentative D call TRBD1 (6 bases). Trimming took off 1 base at V and 0 bases at J, with 12 bases between the two ends. The germline gives CDR1 PRHDT, CDR2 FYEKMQ (reference sequence). CDR3 length: 16 residues. The CDR3, as DNA: TGTGCCAGCAGCTTAGTAGGACAGATTATGAACACTGAAGCTTTCTTT. Translation: CASSLVGQIMNTEAFF.

This clonotype came up a few times. This chain links TRBV7-2 with TRBJ2-7; D gene unclear. V shed 3 bases and J shed 3 bases, with 12 bases lying between them. CDR3 length: 14 amino acids. The V gene's germline CDR1 is SGHTA and CDR2 FQGNSA. CDR3 sequence: CASSFRGSDYEQYF. The CDR3 DNA reads TGTGCCAGCAGCTTTCGAGGCAGCGACTACGAGCAGTACTTC.

In its sample, this clonotype was seen a few times. This chain links TRBV5-6 with TRBJ1-6; a possible D gene is TRBD1 (6 bases). With 9 bases removed from V and 7 bases from J, the gap between germline ends came to 14 bases. The CDR3 is 13 residues long. Germline CDR1 SGHDT, CDR2 YYEEEE. Written as DNA, the CDR3 is TGTGCCACCCAACGGGGGACAAATTCACCCCTCCACTTT. Translating gives CATQRGTNSPLHF.

This clonotype was counted between two and nine times. The chain employs TRBV9 and TRBJ2-1; 9 nucleotides match TRBD2. The CDR3 covers 14 residues. V lost 6 bases to trimming and J lost 9 bases; unmatched junction nucleotides: 10. The germline CDR1 and CDR2 sequences are SGDLS and YYNGEE. CDR3 residues: CASKIAGDRGEQFF. DNA of the CDR3: TGTGCCAGCAAGATAGCGGGAGACAGAGGTGAGCAGTTCTTC.

This clonotype was seen at least ten times. The chain joins TRBV29-1 to TRBJ2-5; possibly TRBD2 for D (5 bases). Germline CDR1 and CDR2: SQVTM and ANQGSEA. The CDR3 is 11 residues long. The ends were cut back, 3 bases at V and 5 bases at J, with 7 bases in the middle. The CDR3 bases are TGCAGCGTTGACGGGATTGAGACCCAGTACTTC. This gives the protein CSVDGIETQYF.

As concerns this clonotype: Since no conserved phenylalanine or tryptophan closes the CDR3, a read error is the likely cause. The rearrangement links TRBV6-1 to TRBJ1-1; 7 bases are a match to TRBD1. The CDR3 is 15 amino acids. The J segment lost 3 bases and the V segment lost 1 base, leaving 5 bases of the junction unmatched. Germline V gives CDR1 MNHNS, CDR2 SASEGT. This CDR3 is CASSEVAGGDTEAFS. DNA for the CDR3: TGTGCCAGCAGTGAAGTGGCAGGGGGGGACACTGAAGCTTTCTCT.

This clonotype showed up just a few times. The rearrangement joins TRBV18 to TRBJ2-3; 9 bases agree with TRBD1. Per the germline V gene, CDR1 is KGHSH and CDR2 is LQKENI. CDR3 length: 15 amino acids. With V trimmed by 6 bases and J by 6 bases, 10 bases remained unmatched. The CDR3 region is CASSPPDRGRDTQYF. DNA for the CDR3: TGTGCCAGCTCGCCTCCGGACAGGGGAAGGGATACGCAGTATTTT.

This chain joins TRBV2 and TRBJ2-7, with 10 bases aligning to TRBD1. The CDR3 runs 14 residues. Trimming removed 5 bases from V and 6 bases from J; junction bases left unmatched: 7. Germline V gives CDR1 SNHLY, CDR2 FYNNEI. The CDR3 DNA sequence: TGTGCCAGCAGTAACCGGGACAGGGGTTTCGAGCAGTACTTC. It codes for CASSNRDRGFEQYF. The entire variable domain, with the rest obtained from reference TRBV2 and TRBJ2-7, is as follows: EPEVTQTPSHQVTQMGQEVILRCVPISNHLYFYWYRQILGQKVEFLVSFYNNEISEKSEIFDDQFSVERPDGSNFTLKIRSTKLEDSAMYFCASSNRDRGFEQYFGPGTRLTVT.

This clonotype turned up a few times. The rearrangement uses TRBV7-2 and TRBJ2-7, with unresolved D. This CDR3 is built from 13 residues. The V gene's germline CDR1 is SGHTA and CDR2 FQGNSA. The ends were cut back, 3 bases at V and 2 bases at J, with 8 bases in the middle. The CDR3 sequence is CASSFATPYEQYF. CDR3 sequence (DNA): TGTGCCAGCAGCTTTGCCACCCCCTACGAGCAGTACTTC.

The chain joins TRBV2 to TRBJ2-3, with 11 bases matching TRBD2. This CDR3 is built from 13 residues. After removal of 7 bases from V and 6 bases from J, the junction contained 3 bases not matched to a gene. The V gene's germline CDR1 is SNHLY and CDR2 FYNNEI. The CDR3 DNA is TGTGCCAGCACCGGGACTAGCGGCGATACGCAGTATTTT. As protein: CASTGTSGDTQYF.

This clonotype was seen many times. The chain joins TRBV29-1 to TRBJ2-1; a possible D gene is TRBD1 (5 bases). Germline V CDR1 and CDR2: SQVTM, ANQGSEA. The CDR3 has 11 amino acids. Trimming removed 6 bases at V and 15 bases at J, with 18 bases between. The DNA for the CDR3 is TGCAGCGTCCAGCTGGTAGGGGTGCGGTTCTTC. Protein: CSVQLVGVRFF.

V is TRBV21-1 and J is TRBJ2-3; TRBD2, as called in the table, went unchecked against the DNA. TRBV21-1 is flagged as a pseudogene. The CDR3 runs to 15 residues. The CDR3 nucleotides are TGTGCCAGCAGCAAAGGGGCGGGAGGGGCAGATACGCAGTATTTT. Amino acid sequence: CASSKGAGGADTQYF.

V is TRBV6-1 and J is TRBJ2-6, with D hard to call. V shed 5 bases and J shed 0 bases, with 11 bases lying between them. Looked up from germline, CDR1 is MNHNS and CDR2 is SASEGT. The CDR3 loop spans 16 amino acids. CDR3 amino acids: CASSRDWSSGANVLTF. The CDR3 nucleotides read TGTGCCAGCAGTCGCGACTGGAGCTCTGGGGCCAACGTCCTGACTTTC.

This clonotype showed up just a few times. The rearrangement joins TRBV2 to TRBJ1-2; maybe TRBD1 (6 bases). The germline V gene has CDR1 SNHLY and CDR2 FYNNEI. There are 13 residues in the CDR3. Trimming took 6 bases from V and 2 from J, leaving 10 bases between them. The CDR3 sequence: CASRADRNYGYTF. The DNA for the CDR3 is TGTGCCAGCAGGGCAGACAGGAACTATGGCTACACCTTC. Full variable domain (rest looked up from reference TRBV2 and TRBJ1-2): EPEVTQTPSHQVTQMGQEVILRCVPISNHLYFYWYRQILGQKVEFLVSFYNNEISEKSEIFDDQFSVERPDGSNFTLKIRSTKLEDSAMYFCASRADRNYGYTFGSGTRLTVV.

This clonotype has ten or more counts. This chain uses TRBV6-5 with TRBJ1-6; 7 bases are shared with TRBD1. Per the germline V gene, CDR1 is MNHEY and CDR2 is SVGAGI. CDR3 length: 17 amino acids. Trimming took 0 bases from V and 5 from J; bases not matched to a gene: 7. The CDR3 protein is CASSYSIIGTDNSPLHF. The CDR3 DNA is TGTGCCAGCAGTTACTCGATTATCGGGACAGATAATTCACCCCTCCACTTT.

This clonotype was observed at least ten times. V is TRBV12-3 or TRBV12-4 and J is TRBJ2-5; the D is unclear. This CDR3 comprises 13 residues. V was cut by 5 bases and J by 3 bases, with 10 bases left in between. CDR3 coding DNA: TGTGCCAGCAGTCTGGGGATCAAAGAGACCCAGTACTTC. As protein: CASSLGIKETQYF.

A note on this clonotype: A much larger clone differs by one base, so this may be a read error. This chain links TRBV20-1 with TRBJ1-1; TRBD1 aligns across 12 bases. The CDR3 spans 15 residues. Germline assignment: CDR1 DFQATT and CDR2 SNEGSKA (reference sequence). CDR3 sequence (DNA): TGCAGTGCTAGGGGGACAGGGGGCCTGAACGCTGAAGCTTTCTTT. It specifies CSARGTGGLNAEAFF.

The chain uses TRBV27 and TRBJ2-1, with 7 bases fitting TRBD1. The CDR3 has 12 residues. Looked up from germline, CDR1 is MNHEY and CDR2 is SMNVEV (reference sequence). V gave up 5 bases and J gave up 8 bases; unmatched junction bases: 3. CDR3: CASSTTGDEQFF. CDR3 bases: TGTGCCAGCAGTACTACAGGGGATGAGCAGTTCTTC.

This clonotype showed up just a few times. This chain connects TRBV7-3 to TRBJ2-1, with TRBD1 identical over 7 bases. The V segment lost 4 bases and the J segment 4 bases; nucleotides outside the gene matches: 1. The CDR3 has 13 amino acids. CDR1 and CDR2 (germline): SGHTA, FQGTGA. The CDR3 bases are TGTGCCAGCAGCTGGGGACAGTACAATGAGCAGTTCTTC. Protein: CASSWGQYNEQFF.

The chain couples TRBV6-2 or TRBV6-3 to TRBJ2-7; 9 bases align to TRBD1. V lost 6 bases, J lost 4 bases, and 7 bases stayed unmatched. This CDR3 has 14 residues. Germline V gives CDR1 MNHEY, CDR2 SVGEGT. The CDR3 is CASRRTGVVYEQYF. As DNA, the CDR3 is TGTGCCAGCAGACGGACAGGGGTGGTTTACGAGCAGTACTTC.

A few counts support this clonotype. A read error is likely, as this CDR3 ends without the conserved phenylalanine or tryptophan. The rearrangement links TRBV20-1 to TRBJ2-1; the D gene is possibly TRBD2 (7 bases). The length of the CDR3 is 14 residues. CDR1 and CDR2 from the germline V gene are DFQATT and SNEGSKA (reference sequence). Trimming took 6 bases from V and 6 from J, leaving 18 bases between them. CDR3 DNA sequence: TGCAGTGCCTCCGAAGGGGGGGAGGGCAATGAGCAGTTCCTC. Translation: CSASEGGEGNEQFL.

There are a few counts of this clonotype. The chain carries TRBV15 and TRBJ1-3, with a possible D match to TRBD1 (5 bases). Germline-derived CDR1 and CDR2 are LNHNV and YYDKDF (reference sequence). The CDR3 loop spans 15 amino acids. With 5 bases removed from V and 4 bases from J, the gap between germline ends came to 15 bases. This CDR3 reads CATSRLGGSGNTIYF. CDR3 in DNA: TGTGCCACCAGCCGCCTTGGGGGAAGCGGAAACACCATATATTTT.

This clonotype came up once. This chain connects TRBV7-9 to TRBJ2-4; the D gene is possibly TRBD1 (6 bases). The length of the CDR3 is 18 residues. Trimming removed 1 base at V and 6 bases at J, with 22 bases between. Germline values: CDR1 SEHNR, CDR2 FQNEAQ (reference sequence). The CDR3 DNA reads as TGTGCCAGCAGCTTAGTCTCCGGACAGACAAGTTATGGAAACATTCAGTACTTC. As protein: CASSLVSGQTSYGNIQYF.

This clonotype was seen many times. The chain is built from TRBV6-5 and TRBJ2-1; the D gene is possibly TRBD2 (7 bases). The CDR3 consists of 18 residues. V was shortened by 0 bases and J by 9 bases, with 24 bases between the two germline ends. Germline values: CDR1 MNHEY, CDR2 SVGAGI. CDR3 DNA sequence: TGTGCCAGCAGTTACTCGTGGGAGGGGGGAGCCCAAAGGGGTGAGCAGTTCTTC. Its translation: CASSYSWEGGAQRGEQFF.

The chain joins TRBV29-1 to TRBJ1-2; tentative D call: TRBD1 (5 bases). Germline V CDR1 and CDR2: SQVTM, ANQGSEA. Trimming pared 3 bases from V and 3 bases from J, leaving 17 bases between. This CDR3 is 15 amino acids long. CDR3 sequence: CSVEPREGSYYGYTF. In nucleotides, the CDR3 is TGCAGCGTTGAGCCCAGGGAGGGCTCCTACTATGGCTACACCTTC.

This clonotype was detected a few times. The chain employs TRBV6-5 and TRBJ2-5; TRBD2 might be the D (5 bases). Looked up from germline, CDR1 is MNHEY and CDR2 is SVGAGI. V was clipped by 7 bases and J by 3 bases, with 18 bases between them. This CDR3 is 15 amino acids long. This CDR3 is CASTRTAGRKETQYF. The DNA for the CDR3 is TGTGCCAGCACAAGGACGGCGGGTCGAAAAGAGACCCAGTACTTC.

This clonotype was observed a handful of times. The chain combines TRBV12-3 or TRBV12-4 with TRBJ2-1; D may correspond to TRBD1 or TRBD2 (5 bases each). The CDR3 sequence is 13 residues long. V was trimmed by 3 bases and J by 7 bases, leaving 10 bases between them. DNA for the CDR3: TGTGCCAGCAGTTTCCCGGGACCTAATGAGCAGTTCTTC. This codes for CASSFPGPNEQFF.

V gene TRBV20-1 combines with J gene TRBJ2-5; weak D call: TRBD2 (5 bases). The end of the DNA is better explained by TRBJ2-1, so the J call may be wrong. In germline, CDR1 is DFQATT, CDR2 SNEGSKA (reference sequence). The CDR3 totals 12 residues. The CDR3 DNA reads TGCAGTGCTACTACTAGTGTCGGTGAGCAGTTCTTC. This sequence encodes CSATTSVGEQFF.